These T cell receptor beta chains were read from a single sample in a study of shared clonotypes between healthy human individuals. TCRdb keeps only in-frame clones here, not all; method: immunoSEQ multiplex PCR. The sample consists of some 1.5 million clones, 95% to 99% of them appearing once. The sequencing sample was made of naive CD4+ T cells sorted from blood. These receptors all come from a man aged 30 to 45 in good health. CDR3s include the opening cysteine and the closing phenylalanine or tryptophan. A D gene is named only where the DNA matches it firmly. The size field is filled for only some rows; it gives once, few, many or a size class.

j_call	v_call	d_call	clone_size	cdr3_aa	cdr3_nt
TRBJ2-1	TRBV6-1	TRBD2	.	CASSEPTSGKVNEQFF	TGTGCCAGCAGTGAACCGACTAGCGGGAAGGTCAATGAGCAGTTCTTC
TRBJ2-6	TRBV7-9	.	.	CASSLAPGLKMANVLTF	TGTGCCAGCAGCTTAGCTCCGGGACTGAAAATGGCCAACGTCCTGACTTTC
TRBJ2-7	TRBV10-2	.	.	CASGFGGASYEQYF	TGCGCCAGCGGTTTTGGCGGGGCATCCTACGAGCAGTACTTC
TRBJ2-3	TRBV28	TRBD2	.	CASSPMTSGRPGDTQYF	TGTGCCAGCAGCCCAATGACTAGCGGGAGACCTGGAGATACGCAGTATTTT
TRBJ2-1	TRBV19	TRBD2	.	CASSLGLVDEQFF	TGTGCCAGTAGTCTTGGACTAGTAGATGAGCAGTTCTTC
TRBJ1-5	TRBV7-9	TRBD1	.	CASSFTGDNQPQHF	TGTGCCAGCAGCTTTACAGGGGATAATCAGCCCCAGCATTTT
TRBJ2-7	TRBV9	.	.	CASSVGVQPYEQYF	TGTGCCAGCAGCGTAGGCGTCCAGCCCTACGAGCAGTACTTC
TRBJ2-2	TRBV2	.	.	CASSVPRANTGELFF	TGTGCCAGCAGTGTCCCCAGGGCGAACACCGGGGAGCTGTTTTTT
TRBJ1-1	TRBV9	.	.	CASSDAGFTEAFF	TGTGCCAGCAGCGACGCAGGGTTCACTGAAGCTTTCTTT
TRBJ2-5	TRBV6-5	TRBD2	.	CASSYSGKETQYF	TGTGCCAGCAGTTATAGCGGGAAAGAGACCCAGTACTTC
TRBJ2-7	TRBV21-1	.	.	CASLLLRLALQPYEQYF	TGTGCCAGCCTTCTCCTTAGACTAGCGTTACAACCCTACGAGCAGTACTTC
TRBJ2-2	TRBV12-5	.	.	CASALRDSGELFF	TGTGCTAGTGCCCTGAGGGATTCCGGGGAGCTGTTTTTT
TRBJ2-7	TRBV7-6	.	.	CASSLKAMYGEQYF	TGTGCCAGCAGCTTAAAAGCTATGTACGGGGAGCAGTACTTC
TRBJ1-5	TRBV19	.	.	CASSIEGLSNQPQHF	TGTGCCAGTAGTATAGAAGGGCTTAGCAATCAGCCCCAGCATTTT
TRBJ2-5	TRBV5-1	.	once	CASSLGRSETQYF	TGCGCCAGCAGCTTAGGACGCTCGGAGACCCAGTACTTC
TRBJ2-3	TRBV7-3	.	.	CASSPGRADTQYF	TGTGCCAGCAGCCCCGGCCGGGCAGATACGCAGTATTTT
TRBJ2-3	TRBV7-7	TRBD2	.	CASSPGVAGGTDTQYF	TGTGCTAGCAGCCCGGGAGTAGCGGGGGGCACAGATACGCAGTATTTT
TRBJ2-5	TRBV28	TRBD2	.	CAREKELAVGETQYF	TGTGCCCGCGAGAAAGAACTAGCGGTTGGGGAGACCCAGTACTTC
TRBJ2-3	TRBV2	.	.	CASSEGDTQYF	TGTGCCAGCAGTGAAGGGGATACGCAGTATTTT
TRBJ1-5	TRBV30	.	.	CAWNHDIRGNQPQHF	TGTGCCTGGAACCATGACATACGAGGCAATCAGCCCCAGCATTTT
TRBJ2-1	TRBV7-2	.	.	CASSFGQGAYNEQFF	TGTGCCAGCAGCTTTGGGCAGGGAGCCTACAATGAGCAGTTCTTC
TRBJ1-2	TRBV7-9	TRBD1	.	CASPIPRGSSDYGYTF	TGTGCGTCTCCGATCCCCAGGGGGTCCTCTGACTATGGCTACACCTTC
TRBJ1-5	TRBV18	.	.	CASSQDLSNQPQHF	TGTGCCAGCTCACAGGACCTTAGCAATCAGCCCCAGCATTTT
TRBJ2-5	TRBV5-1	.	.	CASKGQETQYF	TGCGCCAGCAAAGGTCAGGAGACCCAGTACTTC
TRBJ2-5	TRBV28	.	.	CASSPQGRETQYF	TGTGCCAGCAGCCCCCAGGGGAGGGAGACCCAGTACTTC
TRBJ1-4	TRBV28	TRBD1	.	CASSPRTGVREKLFF	TGTGCCAGCAGCCCGAGGACAGGGGTGCGCGAAAAACTGTTTTTT
TRBJ1-3	TRBV7-9	.	.	CAGISAGAGNTIYF	TGTGCCGGGATTTCGGCAGGGGCTGGAAACACCATATATTTT
TRBJ2-7	TRBV5-6	.	.	CASSFEANLAGREQYF	TGTGCCAGCAGTTTTGAAGCGAATCTGGCGGGACGGGAGCAGTACTTC
TRBJ2-2	TRBV2	TRBD1	.	CASIRDRGTGELFF	TGTGCCAGCATCCGGGACAGGGGTACCGGGGAGCTGTTTTTT
TRBJ2-2	TRBV5-1	TRBD2	.	CASSFTSGYTSSGELFF	TGCGCCAGCAGCTTCACTAGCGGGTACACCTCGAGCGGGGAGCTGTTTTTT
TRBJ2-3	TRBV27	.	.	CASGPSDTQYF	TGTGCCAGCGGACCGTCCGATACGCAGTATTTT
TRBJ1-5	TRBV6-5	.	.	CASSLTQGNQPQHF	TGTGCCAGCAGTTTAACCCAGGGAAATCAGCCCCAGCATTTT
TRBJ2-5	TRBV7-9	.	once	CASSLPSGGETQYF	TGTGCCAGCAGCTTACCTAGTGGCGGAGAGACCCAGTACTTC
TRBJ2-1	TRBV5-1	TRBD2	.	CASSGGSGRVSGEQFF	TGCGCCAGCAGCGGAGGTAGCGGGAGGGTCAGCGGTGAGCAGTTCTTC
TRBJ2-7	TRBV27	.	.	CASSLSTGMYEQYF	TGTGCCAGCAGTTTATCGACGGGGATGTACGAGCAGTACTTC
TRBJ2-1	TRBV5-6	TRBD1	.	CASSRGHEQFF	TGTGCCAGCAGTAGGGGGCATGAGCAGTTCTTC
TRBJ1-4	TRBV5-4	.	.	CASSLYGPTNEKLFF	TGTGCCAGCAGCTTGTATGGACCAACTAATGAAAAACTGTTTTTT
TRBJ2-1	TRBV18	TRBD2	.	CASSPRPLSGLAGNEQFF	TGTGCCAGCTCACCACGTCCCCTTTCGGGACTAGCGGGGAATGAGCAGTTCTTC
TRBJ1-1	TRBV6-5	.	.	CASSYKRLTEAFF	TGTGCCAGCAGTTATAAACGGCTCACTGAAGCTTTCTTT
TRBJ2-3	TRBV19	TRBD2	.	CASSIREAQYF	TGTGCAAGTAGTATACGGGAGGCGCAGTATTTT
TRBJ2-3	TRBV5-1	.	.	CASSLEGPRTDTQYF	TGCGCCAGCAGCTTGGAAGGGCCCCGCACAGATACGCAGTATTTT
TRBJ1-1	TRBV30	.	.	CAWRQDSLNTEAFF	TGTGCCTGGAGACAGGACAGTTTGAACACTGAAGCTTTCTTT
TRBJ2-1	TRBV5-4	TRBD1	.	CASSLGPGQGNNEQFF	TGTGCCAGCAGCTTGGGTCCGGGACAGGGGAACAATGAGCAGTTCTTC
TRBJ1-2	TRBV6-5	.	.	CASSYSFLGYGYTF	TGTGCCAGCAGTTACTCGTTTTTAGGATATGGCTACACCTTC
TRBJ2-3	TRBV27	.	.	CASSFRGVLPDTQYF	TGTGCCAGCAGTTTTCGAGGGGTGCTCCCAGATACGCAGTATTTT
TRBJ2-7	TRBV5-6	.	.	CASSFSGPREQYF	TGTGCCAGCAGCTTCTCGGGGCCGAGGGAGCAGTACTTC